These T cell receptor beta chains were read from a single sample in a study of shared clonotypes between healthy human individuals. Sequencing was performed with immunoSEQ multiplex PCR; in TCRdb, only in-frame clones are kept and a portion is missing. The table includes millions of clones, around nine tenths detected once. The material sequenced was naive CD4+ T cells sorted from blood. Receptor source: a man between 18 and 35 years old in good health. Each CDR3 is given with its conserved first and last residue. A D gene is named only where the DNA matches it firmly. For some rows the clone size is stated as once, few or many, or as a class when expanded; others skip it.

CDR3 protein: CASSLRGGPYEQYF
CDR3 DNA: TGTGCCAGCAGCTTACGGGGCGGACCCTACGAGCAGTACTTC
clone size: NA
V gene: TRBV7-9
D gene: NA
CDR3 length: 14
J gene: TRBJ2-7

CDR3 protein: CASSQDSPGGGEQYF
CDR3 DNA: TGCGCCAGCAGCCAAGATAGTCCAGGGGGCGGCGAGCAGTACTTC
clone size: NA
V gene: TRBV4-3
D gene: TRBD1
CDR3 length: 15
J gene: TRBJ2-7

CDR3 protein: CASSVVGSGRTGEQFF
CDR3 DNA: TGTGCCAGCAGCGTAGTTGGGAGCGGGAGAACCGGTGAGCAGTTCTTC
clone size: NA
V gene: TRBV9
D gene: TRBD2
CDR3 length: 16
J gene: TRBJ2-1

CDR3 protein: CASSLGLTDPTEAFF
CDR3 DNA: TGCGCCAGCAGCTTGGGCCTGACCGACCCCACTGAAGCTTTCTTT
clone size: once
V gene: TRBV5-1
D gene: NA
CDR3 length: 15
J gene: TRBJ1-1

CDR3 protein: CASSLVRAFLTDTQYF
CDR3 DNA: TGTGCCAGCAGCTTAGTTAGGGCGTTCCTCACAGATACGCAGTATTTT
clone size: NA
V gene: TRBV11-2
D gene: NA
CDR3 length: 16
J gene: TRBJ2-3

CDR3 protein: CASSILNRGDAQPQHF
CDR3 DNA: TGTGCCAGTAGTATATTAAATCGGGGGGATGCACAGCCCCAGCATTTT
clone size: NA
V gene: TRBV19
D gene: NA
CDR3 length: 16
J gene: TRBJ1-5

CDR3 protein: CASSPPWGARETQYF
CDR3 DNA: TGTGCCAGCTCACCTCCGTGGGGTGCCAGGGAGACCCAGTACTTC
clone size: NA
V gene: TRBV18
D gene: NA
CDR3 length: 15
J gene: TRBJ2-5

CDR3 protein: CASSRQSTYTEAFF
CDR3 DNA: TGTGCCAGCAGCAGACAGTCAACCTACACTGAAGCTTTCTTT
clone size: NA
V gene: TRBV27
D gene: NA
CDR3 length: 14
J gene: TRBJ1-1

CDR3 protein: CASSFAGLGRDNEQFF
CDR3 DNA: TGTGCCAGCAGTTTTGCGGGTCTAGGGCGGGACAATGAGCAGTTCTTC
clone size: NA
V gene: TRBV6-5
D gene: NA
CDR3 length: 16
J gene: TRBJ2-1

CDR3 protein: CAWSSSGPEAFF
CDR3 DNA: TGTGCCTGGAGTTCCTCCGGGCCTGAAGCTTTCTTT
clone size: NA
V gene: TRBV30
D gene: NA
CDR3 length: 12
J gene: TRBJ1-1

CDR3 protein: CAWSSQRSILDTQYF
CDR3 DNA: TGTGCCTGGAGTTCCCAGCGCAGCATTTTAGATACGCAGTATTTT
clone size: NA
V gene: TRBV30
D gene: NA
CDR3 length: 15
J gene: TRBJ2-3

CDR3 protein: CASSPPSGIYEQYF
CDR3 DNA: TGTGCCAGCTCACCACCGTCTGGGATCTACGAGCAGTACTTC
clone size: NA
V gene: TRBV18
D gene: NA
CDR3 length: 14
J gene: TRBJ2-7

CDR3 protein: CASSVVGRAEDEQFF
CDR3 DNA: TGTGCCAGCAGTGTAGTCGGGAGGGCCGAAGATGAGCAGTTCTTC
clone size: NA
V gene: TRBV6-7
D gene: TRBD2
CDR3 length: 15
J gene: TRBJ2-1

CDR3 protein: CASSLLDRVASGANVLTF
CDR3 DNA: TGTGCCAGCAGCTTACTGGACAGGGTAGCCTCTGGGGCCAACGTCCTGACTTTC
clone size: NA
V gene: TRBV5-6
D gene: TRBD1
CDR3 length: 18
J gene: TRBJ2-6

CDR3 protein: CASSSVASPNYGYTF
CDR3 DNA: TGTGCCAGCAGTTCTGTGGCCAGCCCTAACTATGGCTACACCTTC
clone size: NA
V gene: TRBV28
D gene: NA
CDR3 length: 15
J gene: TRBJ1-2

CDR3 protein: CASSYTGQQETQYF
CDR3 DNA: TGTGCCAGCAGTTACACCGGACAGCAAGAGACCCAGTACTTC
clone size: NA
V gene: TRBV6-6
D gene: NA
CDR3 length: 14
J gene: TRBJ2-5

CDR3 protein: CASKNQRREKLFF
CDR3 DNA: TGTGCCAGCAAGAACCAACGGAGGGAAAAACTGTTTTTT
clone size: NA
V gene: TRBV28
D gene: NA
CDR3 length: 13
J gene: TRBJ1-4

CDR3 protein: CASSYSGQGSNEQYF
CDR3 DNA: TGTGCCAGCAGTTACTCGGGACAGGGGAGCAACGAGCAGTACTTC
clone size: NA
V gene: TRBV6-5
D gene: TRBD1
CDR3 length: 15
J gene: TRBJ2-7

CDR3 protein: CASSAWTSGSREQFF
CDR3 DNA: TGTGCCAGCAGCGCATGGACTAGCGGGAGCAGGGAGCAGTTCTTC
clone size: NA
V gene: TRBV5-4
D gene: TRBD2
CDR3 length: 15
J gene: TRBJ2-1

CDR3 protein: CASSLIIGETNEKLFF
CDR3 DNA: TGCGCCAGCAGCCTCATAATCGGCGAAACTAATGAAAAACTGTTTTTT
clone size: NA
V gene: TRBV4-1
D gene: NA
CDR3 length: 16
J gene: TRBJ1-4

CDR3 protein: CASSLNREGYTF
CDR3 DNA: TGTGCCAGCAGCTTAAACAGGGAGGGCTACACCTTC
clone size: NA
V gene: TRBV7-9
D gene: NA
CDR3 length: 12
J gene: TRBJ1-2

CDR3 protein: CASSRDGVSGNTIYF
CDR3 DNA: TGCGCCAGCAGCCGGGACGGAGTCTCTGGAAACACCATATATTTT
clone size: NA
V gene: TRBV4-1
D gene: NA
CDR3 length: 15
J gene: TRBJ1-3

CDR3 protein: CASSNSGTMGEKLFF
CDR3 DNA: TGTGCCAGCAGTAACTCCGGGACAATGGGTGAAAAACTGTTTTTT
clone size: NA
V gene: TRBV28
D gene: NA
CDR3 length: 15
J gene: TRBJ1-4

CDR3 protein: CASSPGGYTGELFF
CDR3 DNA: TGTGCCAGTTCTCCCGGGGGGTACACCGGGGAGCTGTTTTTT
clone size: NA
V gene: TRBV19
D gene: TRBD2
CDR3 length: 14
J gene: TRBJ2-2

CDR3 protein: CATSKRSGGATDTQYF
CDR3 DNA: TGTGCCACCAGCAAACGCAGTGGGGGAGCCACAGATACGCAGTATTTT
clone size: NA
V gene: TRBV15
D gene: NA
CDR3 length: 16
J gene: TRBJ2-3

CDR3 protein: CSVRQRLNEKLFF
CDR3 DNA: TGCAGCGTCCGACAGAGACTTAATGAAAAACTGTTTTTT
clone size: NA
V gene: TRBV29-1
D gene: NA
CDR3 length: 13
J gene: TRBJ1-4

CDR3 protein: CASSLGHYEQYF
CDR3 DNA: TGCGCCAGCAGCTTGGGCCATTACGAGCAGTACTTC
clone size: NA
V gene: TRBV5-1
D gene: NA
CDR3 length: 12
J gene: TRBJ2-7

CDR3 protein: CASSLARQDNSPLHF
CDR3 DNA: TGCGCCAGCAGCTTGGCGCGGCAGGATAATTCACCCCTCCACTTT
clone size: NA
V gene: TRBV5-1
D gene: NA
CDR3 length: 15
J gene: TRBJ1-6